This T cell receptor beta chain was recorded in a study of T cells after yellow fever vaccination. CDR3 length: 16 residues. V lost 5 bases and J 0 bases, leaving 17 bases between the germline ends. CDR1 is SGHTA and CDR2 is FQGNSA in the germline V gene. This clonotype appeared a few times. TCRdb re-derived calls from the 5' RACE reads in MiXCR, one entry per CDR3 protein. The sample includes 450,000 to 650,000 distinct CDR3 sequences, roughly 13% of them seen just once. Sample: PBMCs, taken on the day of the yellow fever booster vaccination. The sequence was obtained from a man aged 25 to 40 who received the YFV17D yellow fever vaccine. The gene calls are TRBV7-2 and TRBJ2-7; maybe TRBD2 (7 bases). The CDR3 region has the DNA TGTGCCAGCAGCCAGAGGGGGGGAAGGAGCTCCTACGAGCAGTACTTC. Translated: CASSQRGGRSSYEQYF.